The 10 T cell receptor beta chains below all came from one sample that was sequenced in a study of Graves' ophthalmopathy and Graves' hyperthyroidism. Transcripts of RNA were the source for amplifying TCR beta CDR3 regions. HTBI primers were used in a first-round RT-PCR, which preceded a second-round multiplex PCR. TCRdb re-derived calls from the multiplex PCR reads in MiXCR, one entry per CDR3 protein. Of around 1.1 million distinct CDR3 sequences listed, 35% to 45% are singletons. The sequencing sample was made of peripheral blood or thyroid tissue (not recorded which). These receptors all come from an adult man with Graves' hyperthyroidism.

This clonotype was recorded many times. V gene TRBV11-2 combines with J gene TRBJ1-6; weak D call: TRBD1 (5 bases). V was pared by 0 bases and J by 10 bases, with 10 bases between. The germline V gene encodes CDR1 SGHAT and CDR2 FQNNGV. The CDR3 loop spans 14 amino acids. The CDR3 DNA is TGTGCCAGCAGCTTAGACAGGGTCGGATCACCCCTCCACTTT. Its protein is CASSLDRVGSPLHF. Using reference TRBV11-2 and TRBJ1-6 for the parts outside the CDR3, the full variable domain is EAGVAQSPRYKIIEKRQSVAFWCNPISGHATLYWYQQILGQGPKLLIQFQNNGVVDDSQLPKDRFSAERLKGVDSTLKIQPAKLEDSAVYLCASSLDRVGSPLHFGNGTRLTVT.

This chain links TRBV7-8 with TRBJ1-1; no firm D call. The CDR3 is 13 residues long. V lost 7 bases and J 0 bases, leaving 9 bases between the germline ends. The germline V gene encodes CDR1 SGHVS and CDR2 FQNEAQ. DNA for the CDR3: TGTGCCAGCATCGAGGGAGTGAACACTGAAGCTTTCTTT. Translating it yields CASIEGVNTEAFF.

This clonotype was observed a handful of times. The chain carries TRBV24-1 and TRBJ1-1; D might be TRBD1 (6 bases). Germline CDR1 and CDR2: KGHDR and SFDVKD. V shed 4 bases and J shed 1 base, with 15 bases lying between them. CDR3 length equals 16 residues. The CDR3 region is CATSDTGTGGNTEAFF. CDR3 nucleotide sequence: TGTGCCACCAGTGACACAGGGACGGGAGGGAACACTGAAGCTTTCTTT.

This clonotype was picked up many times. V and J are TRBV12-3 or TRBV12-4 and TRBJ1-2; D gene uncertain. Trimming cost V 3 bases and J 5 bases, with 7 bases left between them. This CDR3 comprises 12 residues. CDR3 in amino acids: CASSFEQYGYTF. CDR3 coding DNA: TGTGCCAGCAGTTTTGAGCAGTATGGCTACACCTTC.

This clonotype has only a few counts. V is TRBV4-2 and J is TRBJ1-4, with a tentative D call TRBD1 (5 bases). The germline V gene encodes CDR1 LGHNA and CDR2 YNFKEQ. The length of the CDR3 is 15 residues. V dropped 1 base and J dropped 8 bases, with 14 bases sitting between them. CDR3 amino acids: CASSQARGIGEKLFF. The CDR3 DNA follows: TGTGCCAGCAGCCAAGCCCGGGGGATAGGGGAAAAACTGTTTTTT.

Comment on this clonotype: One base away lies a much larger clone, so this may be a sequencing read error. This chain uses TRBV7-6 with TRBJ2-7, with TRBD2 identical over 7 bases. Germline V CDR1 and CDR2: SGHVS, FNYEAQ. The V segment lost 2 bases and the J segment 9 bases; nucleotides outside the gene matches: 10. This CDR3 is built from 14 residues. The CDR3 protein is CASSLSREAHGQYF. The CDR3 coding sequence is TGTGCCAGCAGCTTAAGCCGGGAGGCCCACGGGCAGTACTTC.

This clonotype was detected ten times or more. This chain links TRBV6-5 with TRBJ1-2, with D hard to call. CDR3 size: 11 residues. The V end was cut by 5 bases, the J end by 8 bases, with 9 bases between. The germline V gene has CDR1 MNHEY and CDR2 SVGAGI. This CDR3 is CASSGSRGYTF. The CDR3, as DNA: TGTGCCAGCAGTGGCAGCAGGGGCTACACCTTC.

The table lists this clonotype with a few counts. The chain links TRBV7-9 to TRBJ1-2; 8 bases agree with TRBD1. Losses at the gene ends were 5 bases for V and 6 bases for J; bases not matched to a gene: 8. CDR3 length: 14 amino acids. Per germline, CDR1 SEHNR and CDR2 FQNEAQ (reference sequence). CDR3 coding DNA: TGTGCCAGCAGCCCCCGACAGGGGCTGAATGGCTACACCTTC. Its protein product is CASSPRQGLNGYTF.

This CDR3 is CASNQGQPSSYEQYF. Written as DNA, the CDR3 is TGTGCCAGCAACCAAGGACAGCCTAGCTCCTACGAGCAGTACTTC. The rearrangement joins TRBV2 to TRBJ2-7; possible D gene TRBD1, 6 bases. The CDR3 covers 15 residues. CDR1 is SNHLY and CDR2 is FYNNEI in the germline V gene. Trimming removed 7 bases from V and 0 bases from J, with 16 bases in between.

Details on this clonotype: This may come from a read error, since a much larger clone is one base off. This chain links TRBV7-3 with TRBJ1-1; D not certain. The CDR3 is made up of 13 amino acids. V was shortened by 5 bases and J by 4 bases, with 11 bases between the two germline ends. CDR1 is SGHTA and CDR2 is FQGTGA in the germline V gene. In nucleotides, the CDR3 is TGTGCCAGCAGCCAACAGACGAGCACTGAAGCTTTCTTT. It yields the protein CASSQQTSTEAFF.